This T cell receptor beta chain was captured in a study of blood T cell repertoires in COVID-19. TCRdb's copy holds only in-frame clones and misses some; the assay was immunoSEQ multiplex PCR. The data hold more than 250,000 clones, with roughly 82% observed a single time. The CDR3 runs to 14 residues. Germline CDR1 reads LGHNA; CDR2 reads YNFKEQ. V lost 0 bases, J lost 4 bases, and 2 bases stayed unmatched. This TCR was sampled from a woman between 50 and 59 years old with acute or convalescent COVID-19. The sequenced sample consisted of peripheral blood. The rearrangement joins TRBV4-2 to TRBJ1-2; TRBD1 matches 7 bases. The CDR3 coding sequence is TGTGCCAGCAGCCAAGAGACAGGGCGCTATGGCTACACCTTC. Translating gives CASSQETGRYGYTF.